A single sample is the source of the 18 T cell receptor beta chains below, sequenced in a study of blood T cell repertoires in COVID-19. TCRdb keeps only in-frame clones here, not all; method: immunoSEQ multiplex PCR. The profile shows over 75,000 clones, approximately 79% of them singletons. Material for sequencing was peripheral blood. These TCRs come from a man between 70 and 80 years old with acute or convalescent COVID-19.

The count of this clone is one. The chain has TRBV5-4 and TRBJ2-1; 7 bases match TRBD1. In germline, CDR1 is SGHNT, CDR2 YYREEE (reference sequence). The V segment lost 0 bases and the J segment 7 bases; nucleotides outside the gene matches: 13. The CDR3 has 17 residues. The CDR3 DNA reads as TGTGCCAGCAGCTTGGCGTCCCAGGACAGGTTAAAGAATGAGCAGTTCTTC. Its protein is CASSLASQDRLKNEQFF.

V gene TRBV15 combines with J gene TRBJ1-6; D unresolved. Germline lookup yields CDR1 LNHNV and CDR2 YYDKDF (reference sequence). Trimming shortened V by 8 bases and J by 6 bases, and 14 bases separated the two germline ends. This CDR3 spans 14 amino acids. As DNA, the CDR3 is TGTGCCACCTCCGTTGTACGGGGTAATTCACCCCTCCACTTT. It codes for CATSVVRGNSPLHF.

The CDR3 reads CASSPGTYNEQFF. The CDR3 nucleotides are TGTGCCAGCTCACCCGGGACCTACAATGAGCAGTTCTTC. The chain is built from TRBV18 and TRBJ2-1; D is perhaps TRBD2 (5 bases). Germline V lookup: CDR1 KGHSH, CDR2 LQKENI. This CDR3 has 13 amino acids. The V end lost 3 bases, the J end lost 2 bases, and 5 bases lay between the germline ends.

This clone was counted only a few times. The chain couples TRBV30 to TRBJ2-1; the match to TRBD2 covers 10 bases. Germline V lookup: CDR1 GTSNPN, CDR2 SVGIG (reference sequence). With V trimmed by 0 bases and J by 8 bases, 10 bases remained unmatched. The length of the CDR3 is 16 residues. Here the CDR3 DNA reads TGTGCCTGGAGTGTAACCCCGCTAGCGGGGGAGGATGAGCAGTTCTTC. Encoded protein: CAWSVTPLAGEDEQFF.

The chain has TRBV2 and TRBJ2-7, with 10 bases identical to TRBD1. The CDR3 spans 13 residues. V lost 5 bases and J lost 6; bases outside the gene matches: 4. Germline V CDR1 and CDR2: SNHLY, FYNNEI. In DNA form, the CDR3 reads TGTGCCAGCAGTTCCGGGACAGGGGTCGAGCAGTACTTC. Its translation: CASSSGTGVEQYF.

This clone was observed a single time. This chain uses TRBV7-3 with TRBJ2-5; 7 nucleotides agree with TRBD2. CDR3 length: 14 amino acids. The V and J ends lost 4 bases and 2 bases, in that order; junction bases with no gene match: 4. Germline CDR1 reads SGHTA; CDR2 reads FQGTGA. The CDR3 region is CASSSTGGQETQYF. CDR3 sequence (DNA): TGTGCCAGCAGCTCGACGGGGGGTCAAGAGACCCAGTACTTC.

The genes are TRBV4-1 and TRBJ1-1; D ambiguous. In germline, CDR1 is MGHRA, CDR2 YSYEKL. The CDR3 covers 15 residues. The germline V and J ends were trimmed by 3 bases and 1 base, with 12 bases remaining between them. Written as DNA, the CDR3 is TGCGCCAGCAGCCAGCGCTTCCAAGCGAACACTGAAGCTTTCTTT. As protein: CASSQRFQANTEAFF.

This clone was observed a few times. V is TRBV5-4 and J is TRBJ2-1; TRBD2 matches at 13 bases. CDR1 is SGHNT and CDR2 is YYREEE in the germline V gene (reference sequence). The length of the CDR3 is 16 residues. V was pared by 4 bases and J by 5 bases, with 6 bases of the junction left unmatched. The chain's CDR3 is CASSRGTSGADNEQFF. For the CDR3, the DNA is TGTGCCAGCAGCCGAGGGACTAGCGGGGCGGACAATGAGCAGTTCTTC.

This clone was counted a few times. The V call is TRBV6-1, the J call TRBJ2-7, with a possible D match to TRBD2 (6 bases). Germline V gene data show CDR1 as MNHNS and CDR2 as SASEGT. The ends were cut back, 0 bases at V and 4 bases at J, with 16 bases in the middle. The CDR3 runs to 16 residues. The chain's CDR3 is CASSEASWDSTYEQYF. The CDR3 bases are TGTGCCAGCAGTGAAGCCTCCTGGGACTCGACTTACGAGCAGTACTTC.

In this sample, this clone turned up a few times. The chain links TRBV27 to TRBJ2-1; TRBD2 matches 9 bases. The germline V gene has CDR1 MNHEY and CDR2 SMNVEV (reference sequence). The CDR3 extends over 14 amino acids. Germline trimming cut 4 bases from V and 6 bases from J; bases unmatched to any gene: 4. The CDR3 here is CASSSGTSPNEQFF. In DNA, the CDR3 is TGTGCCAGCAGTTCCGGGACTAGCCCCAATGAGCAGTTCTTC.

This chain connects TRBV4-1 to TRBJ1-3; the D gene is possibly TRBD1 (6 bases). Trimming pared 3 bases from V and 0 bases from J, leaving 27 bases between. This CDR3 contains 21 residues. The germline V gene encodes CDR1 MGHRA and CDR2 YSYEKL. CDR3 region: CASSHTRDTSRGLSSGNTIYF. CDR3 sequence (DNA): TGCGCCAGCAGCCATACCCGGGACACCTCGAGAGGCCTATCCTCTGGAAACACCATATATTTT.

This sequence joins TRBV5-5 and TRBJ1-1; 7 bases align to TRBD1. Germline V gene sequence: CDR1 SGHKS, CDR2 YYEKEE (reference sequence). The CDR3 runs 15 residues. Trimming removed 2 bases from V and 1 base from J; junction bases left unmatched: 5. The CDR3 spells CASSLQGSKNTEAFF. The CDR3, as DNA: TGTGCCAGCAGCTTACAGGGGTCCAAGAACACTGAAGCTTTCTTT.

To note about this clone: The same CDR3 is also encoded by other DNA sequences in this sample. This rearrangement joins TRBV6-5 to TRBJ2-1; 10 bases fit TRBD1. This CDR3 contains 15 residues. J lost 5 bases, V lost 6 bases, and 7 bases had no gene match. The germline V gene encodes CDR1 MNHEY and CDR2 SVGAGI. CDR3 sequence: CASSGWDRGHNEQFF. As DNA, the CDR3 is TGTGCCAGCAGCGGTTGGGACAGGGGCCACAATGAGCAGTTCTTC.

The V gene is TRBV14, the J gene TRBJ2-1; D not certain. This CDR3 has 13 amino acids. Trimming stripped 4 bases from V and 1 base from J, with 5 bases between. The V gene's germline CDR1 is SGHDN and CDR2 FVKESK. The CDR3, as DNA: TGTGCCAGCAGCCCACTTTCCTACAATGAGCAGTTCTTC. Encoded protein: CASSPLSYNEQFF.

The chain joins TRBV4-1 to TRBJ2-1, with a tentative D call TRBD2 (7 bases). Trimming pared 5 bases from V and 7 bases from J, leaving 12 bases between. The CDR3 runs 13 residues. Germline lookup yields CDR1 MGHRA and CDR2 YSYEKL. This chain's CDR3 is CASSWGGRNEQFF. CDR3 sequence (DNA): TGCGCCAGCAGCTGGGGGGGCAGAAATGAGCAGTTCTTC.

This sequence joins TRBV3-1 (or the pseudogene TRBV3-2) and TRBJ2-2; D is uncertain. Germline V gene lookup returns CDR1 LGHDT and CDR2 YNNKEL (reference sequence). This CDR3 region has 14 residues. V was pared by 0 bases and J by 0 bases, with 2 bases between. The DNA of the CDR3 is TGTGCCAGCAGCCAAGATACGAACACCGGGGAGCTGTTTTTT. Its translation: CASSQDTNTGELFF.

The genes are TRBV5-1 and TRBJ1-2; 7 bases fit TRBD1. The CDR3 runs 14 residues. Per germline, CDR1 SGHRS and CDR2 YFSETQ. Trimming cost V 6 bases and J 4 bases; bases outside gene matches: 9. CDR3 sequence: CASKRTGDTYGYTF. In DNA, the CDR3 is TGCGCCAGCAAGCGAACAGGGGATACCTATGGCTACACCTTC. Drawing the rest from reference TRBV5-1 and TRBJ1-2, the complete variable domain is KAGVTQTPRYLIKTRGQQVTLSCSPISGHRSVSWYQQTPGQGLQFLFEYFSETQRNKGNFPGRFSGRQFSNSRSEMNVSTLELGDSALYLCASKRTGDTYGYTFGSGTRLTVV.

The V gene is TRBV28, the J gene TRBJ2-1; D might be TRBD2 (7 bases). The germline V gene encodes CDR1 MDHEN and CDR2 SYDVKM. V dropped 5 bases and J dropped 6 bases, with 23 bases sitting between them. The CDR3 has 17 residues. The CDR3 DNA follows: TGTGCCAGCAGTACCCCTACGGGTTGGGGAGGGGGCAATGAGCAGTTCTTC. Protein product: CASSTPTGWGGGNEQFF.